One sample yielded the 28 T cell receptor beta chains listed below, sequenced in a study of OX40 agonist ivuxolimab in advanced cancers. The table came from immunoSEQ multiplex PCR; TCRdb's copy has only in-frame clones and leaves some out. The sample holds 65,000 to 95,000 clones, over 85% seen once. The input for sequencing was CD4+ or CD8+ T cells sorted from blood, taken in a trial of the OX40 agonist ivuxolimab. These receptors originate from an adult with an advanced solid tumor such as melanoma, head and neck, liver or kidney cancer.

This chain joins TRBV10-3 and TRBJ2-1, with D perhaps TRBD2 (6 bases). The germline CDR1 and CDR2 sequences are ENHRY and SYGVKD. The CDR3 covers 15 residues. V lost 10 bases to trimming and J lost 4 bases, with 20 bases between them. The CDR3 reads CATSAWAGTYNEQFF. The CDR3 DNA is TGTGCCACCTCCGCTTGGGCGGGGACTTACAATGAGCAGTTCTTC.

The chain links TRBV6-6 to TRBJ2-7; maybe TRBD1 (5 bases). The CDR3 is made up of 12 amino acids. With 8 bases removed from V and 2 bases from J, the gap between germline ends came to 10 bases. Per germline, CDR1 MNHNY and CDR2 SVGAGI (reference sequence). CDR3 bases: TGTGCCAGCGGTACAGGAGCCTACGAGCAGTACTTC. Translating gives CASGTGAYEQYF.

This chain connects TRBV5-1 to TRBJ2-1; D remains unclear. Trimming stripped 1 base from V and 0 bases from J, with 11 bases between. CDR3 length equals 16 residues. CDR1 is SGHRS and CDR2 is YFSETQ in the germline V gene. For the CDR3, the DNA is TGCGCCAGCAGCTTGAGCTCCCAGAGCTCCTACAATGAGCAGTTCTTC. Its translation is CASSLSSQSSYNEQFF.

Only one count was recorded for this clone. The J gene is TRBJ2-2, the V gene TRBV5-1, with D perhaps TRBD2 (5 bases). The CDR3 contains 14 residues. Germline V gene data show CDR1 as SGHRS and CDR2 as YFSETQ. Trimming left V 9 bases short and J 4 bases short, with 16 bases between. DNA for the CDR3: TGCGCCACCAACCCGGGGTTACGCACCGGGGAGCTGTTTTTT. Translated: CATNPGLRTGELFF.

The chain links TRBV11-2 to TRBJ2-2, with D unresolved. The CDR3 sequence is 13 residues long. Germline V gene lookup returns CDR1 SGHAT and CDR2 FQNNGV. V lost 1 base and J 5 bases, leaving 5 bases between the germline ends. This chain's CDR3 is CASSLVGTGELFF. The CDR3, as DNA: TGTGCCAGCAGCTTAGTCGGTACCGGGGAGCTGTTTTTT.

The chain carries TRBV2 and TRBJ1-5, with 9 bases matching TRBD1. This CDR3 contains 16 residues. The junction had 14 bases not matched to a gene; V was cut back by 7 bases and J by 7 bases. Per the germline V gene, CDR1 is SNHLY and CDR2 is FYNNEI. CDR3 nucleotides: TGTGCCAGCATACGATCGAGGGGACAGGGTGGCCAGCCCCAGCATTTT. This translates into CASIRSRGQGGQPQHF.

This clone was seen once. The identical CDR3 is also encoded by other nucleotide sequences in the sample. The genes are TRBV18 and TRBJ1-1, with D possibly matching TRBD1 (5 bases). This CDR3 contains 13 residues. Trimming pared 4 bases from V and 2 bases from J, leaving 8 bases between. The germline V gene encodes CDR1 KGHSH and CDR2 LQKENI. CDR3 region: CASSQGSNTEAFF. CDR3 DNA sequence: TGTGCCAGCTCACAGGGGTCTAACACTGAAGCTTTCTTT.

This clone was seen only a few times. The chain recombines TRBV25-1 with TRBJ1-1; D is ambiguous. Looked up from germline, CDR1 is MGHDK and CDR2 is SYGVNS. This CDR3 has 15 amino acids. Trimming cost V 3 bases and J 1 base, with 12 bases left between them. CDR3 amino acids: CASSEAAARNTEAFF. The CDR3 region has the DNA TGTGCCAGCAGTGAGGCCGCGGCGAGGAACACTGAAGCTTTCTTT.

In DNA form, the CDR3 reads TGTGCCAGTAGTATAGTCAAGCGAACAGGGGTAGGCAATGAGCAGTTCTTC. Translated, it gives CASSIVKRTGVGNEQFF. This rearrangement joins TRBV19 to TRBJ2-1; 7 bases map to TRBD1. The ends lost 1 base at V and 6 bases at J; junction bases unmatched: 12. Per germline, CDR1 LNHDA and CDR2 SQIVND (reference sequence). This CDR3 region has 17 residues.

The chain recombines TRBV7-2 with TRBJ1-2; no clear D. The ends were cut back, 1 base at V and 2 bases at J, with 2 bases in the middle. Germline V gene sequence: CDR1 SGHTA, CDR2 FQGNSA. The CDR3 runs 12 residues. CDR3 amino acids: CASSLENYGYTF. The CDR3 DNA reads TGTGCCAGCAGCTTAGAGAACTATGGCTACACCTTC.

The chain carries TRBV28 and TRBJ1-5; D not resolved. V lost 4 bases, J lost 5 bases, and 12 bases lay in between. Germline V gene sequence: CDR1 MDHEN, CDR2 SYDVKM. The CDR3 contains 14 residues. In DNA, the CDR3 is TGTGCCAGCAGTTCACCACCAGGCTATCAGCCCCAGCATTTT. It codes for CASSSPPGYQPQHF.

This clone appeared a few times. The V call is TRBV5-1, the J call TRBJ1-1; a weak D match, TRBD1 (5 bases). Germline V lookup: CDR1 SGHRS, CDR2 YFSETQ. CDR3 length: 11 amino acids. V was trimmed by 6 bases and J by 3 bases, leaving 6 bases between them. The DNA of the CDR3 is TGCGCCAGCAAGGGACACACTGAAGCTTTCTTT. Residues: CASKGHTEAFF.

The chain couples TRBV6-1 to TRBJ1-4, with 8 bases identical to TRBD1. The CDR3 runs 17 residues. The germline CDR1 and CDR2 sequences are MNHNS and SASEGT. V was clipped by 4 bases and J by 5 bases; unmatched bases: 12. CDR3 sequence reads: CASSGTGSTRRNEKLFF. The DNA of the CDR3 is TGTGCCAGCAGTGGGACAGGGAGTACCCGAAGGAATGAAAAACTGTTTTTT.

CDR3 in amino acids: CASSATTSGSYEQYF. Written as DNA, the CDR3 is TGTGCCAGCAGCGCCACCACTAGCGGGAGTTACGAGCAGTACTTC. The rearrangement links TRBV27 to TRBJ2-7; 11 nucleotides line up with TRBD2. The CDR3 spans 15 residues. Germline CDR1 is MNHEY and CDR2 is SMNVEV (reference sequence). With 6 bases clipped from V and 4 bases from J, the junction kept 8 bases outside the gene matches.

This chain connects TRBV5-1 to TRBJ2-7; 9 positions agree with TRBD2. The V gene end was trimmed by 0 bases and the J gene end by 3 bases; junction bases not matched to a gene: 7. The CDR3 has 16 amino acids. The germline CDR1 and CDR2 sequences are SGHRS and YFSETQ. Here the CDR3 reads CASSLARQLAGYEQYF. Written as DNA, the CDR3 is TGCGCCAGCAGCTTGGCCCGGCAACTAGCGGGCTACGAGCAGTACTTC.

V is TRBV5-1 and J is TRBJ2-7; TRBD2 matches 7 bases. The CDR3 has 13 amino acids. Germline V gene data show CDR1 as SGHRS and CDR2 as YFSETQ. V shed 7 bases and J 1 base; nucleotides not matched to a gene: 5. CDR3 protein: CASQRDWSYEQYF. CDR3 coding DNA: TGCGCCAGCCAGCGGGATTGGTCCTACGAGCAGTACTTC.

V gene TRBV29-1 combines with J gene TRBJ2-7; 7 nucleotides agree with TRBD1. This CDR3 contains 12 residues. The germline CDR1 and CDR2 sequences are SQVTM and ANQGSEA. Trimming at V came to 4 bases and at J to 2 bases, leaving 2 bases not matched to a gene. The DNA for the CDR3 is TGCAGCGTTGCGGGACAGACCTACGAGCAGTACTTC. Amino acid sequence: CSVAGQTYEQYF.

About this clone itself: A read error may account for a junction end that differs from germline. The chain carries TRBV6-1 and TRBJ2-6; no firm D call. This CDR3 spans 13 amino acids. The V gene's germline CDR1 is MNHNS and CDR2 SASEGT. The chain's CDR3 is CASREAGANVLTF. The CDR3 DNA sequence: TGTGCCAGCAGGGAAGCTGGGGCCAACGTCCTGACTTTC.

CDR3 bases: TGTGCCACTACAAGCGGCCTGCCTTACAATGAGCAGTTCTTC. Encoded protein: CATTSGLPYNEQFF. V and J are TRBV19 and TRBJ2-1; D might be TRBD2 (5 bases). The CDR3 is made up of 14 amino acids. V lost 10 bases, J lost 4 bases, and 17 bases lay in between. Germline V gene lookup returns CDR1 LNHDA and CDR2 SQIVND (reference sequence).

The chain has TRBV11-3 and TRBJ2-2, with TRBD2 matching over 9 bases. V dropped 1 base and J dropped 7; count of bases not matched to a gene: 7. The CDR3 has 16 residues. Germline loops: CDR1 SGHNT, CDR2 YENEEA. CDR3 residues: CASSLVLAGLDGELFF. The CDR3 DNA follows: TGTGCCAGCAGCTTAGTCCTAGCGGGGCTGGACGGGGAGCTGTTTTTT.

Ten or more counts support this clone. The CDR3 is CASTGTGIGKTQYF. The CDR3 DNA sequence: TGTGCCAGCACCGGGACAGGGATTGGAAAGACCCAGTACTTC. This chain connects TRBV25-1 to TRBJ2-5; 9 bases map to TRBD1. The CDR3 is 14 residues long. Germline trimming cut 7 bases from V and 6 bases from J; bases unmatched to any gene: 9. Germline assignment: CDR1 MGHDK and CDR2 SYGVNS.

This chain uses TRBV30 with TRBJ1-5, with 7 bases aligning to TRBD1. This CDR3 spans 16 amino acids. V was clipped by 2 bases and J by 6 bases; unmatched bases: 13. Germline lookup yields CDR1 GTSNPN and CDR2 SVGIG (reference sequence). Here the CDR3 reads CAWSTLTGASIQPQHF. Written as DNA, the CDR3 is TGTGCCTGGAGTACACTCACAGGGGCCTCCATTCAGCCCCAGCATTTT.

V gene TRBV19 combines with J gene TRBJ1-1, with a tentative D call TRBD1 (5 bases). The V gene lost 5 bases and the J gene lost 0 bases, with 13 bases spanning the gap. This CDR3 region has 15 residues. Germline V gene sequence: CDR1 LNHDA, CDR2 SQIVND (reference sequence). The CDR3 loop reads CASSRPAGLNTEAFF. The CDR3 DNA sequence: TGTGCCAGTAGTCGACCCGCGGGGCTGAACACTGAAGCTTTCTTT.

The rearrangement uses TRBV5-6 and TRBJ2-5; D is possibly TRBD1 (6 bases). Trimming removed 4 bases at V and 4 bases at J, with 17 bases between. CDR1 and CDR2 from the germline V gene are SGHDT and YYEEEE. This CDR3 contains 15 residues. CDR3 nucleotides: TGTGCCAGCAGCCCTGGTATTACAGGGCTAGAGACCCAGTACTTC. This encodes CASSPGITGLETQYF.

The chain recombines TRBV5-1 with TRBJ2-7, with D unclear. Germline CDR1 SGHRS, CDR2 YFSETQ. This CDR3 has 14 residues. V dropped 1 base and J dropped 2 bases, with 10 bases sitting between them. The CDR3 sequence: CASSLQIGTYEQYF. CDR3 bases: TGCGCCAGCAGCTTGCAAATAGGGACCTACGAGCAGTACTTC.

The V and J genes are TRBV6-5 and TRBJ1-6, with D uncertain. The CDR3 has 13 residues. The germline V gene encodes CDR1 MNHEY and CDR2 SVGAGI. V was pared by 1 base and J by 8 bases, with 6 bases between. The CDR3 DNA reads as TGTGCCAGCAGTTACTGGAGGGATTCACCCCTCCACTTT. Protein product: CASSYWRDSPLHF.

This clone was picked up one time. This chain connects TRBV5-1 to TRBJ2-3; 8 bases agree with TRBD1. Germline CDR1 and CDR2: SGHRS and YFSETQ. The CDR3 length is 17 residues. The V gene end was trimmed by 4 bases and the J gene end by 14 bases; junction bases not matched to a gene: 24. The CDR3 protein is CASSPDRTGTGLQRGYF. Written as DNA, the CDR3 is TGCGCCAGCAGCCCTGACAGAACCGGGACAGGACTACAACGAGGGTATTTT. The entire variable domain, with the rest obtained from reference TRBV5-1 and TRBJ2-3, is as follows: KAGVTQTPRYLIKTRGQQVTLSCSPISGHRSVSWYQQTPGQGLQFLFEYFSETQRNKGNFPGRFSGRQFSNSRSEMNVSTLELGDSALYLCASSPDRTGTGLQRGYFGPGTRLTVL.

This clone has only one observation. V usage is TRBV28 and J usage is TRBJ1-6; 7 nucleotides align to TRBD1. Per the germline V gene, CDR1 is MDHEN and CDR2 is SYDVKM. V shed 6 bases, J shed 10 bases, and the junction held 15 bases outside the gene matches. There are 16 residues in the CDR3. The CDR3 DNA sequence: TGTGCCAGCAGGAACATTGTAGGACAGGTCCCCTCACCCCTCCACTTT. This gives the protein CASRNIVGQVPSPLHF.